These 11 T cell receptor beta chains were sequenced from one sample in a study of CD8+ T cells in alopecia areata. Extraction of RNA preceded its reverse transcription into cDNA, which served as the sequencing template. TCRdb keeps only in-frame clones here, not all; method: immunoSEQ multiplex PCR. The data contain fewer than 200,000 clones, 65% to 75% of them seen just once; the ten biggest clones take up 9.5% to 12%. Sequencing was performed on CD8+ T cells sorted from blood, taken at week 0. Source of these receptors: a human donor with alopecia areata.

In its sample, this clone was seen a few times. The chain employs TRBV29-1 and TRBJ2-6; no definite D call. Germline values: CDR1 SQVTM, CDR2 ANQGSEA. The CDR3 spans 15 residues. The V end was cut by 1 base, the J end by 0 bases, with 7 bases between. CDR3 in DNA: TGCAGCGTTGAAGGGTTGAGCTCTGGGGCCAACGTCCTGACTTTC. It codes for CSVEGLSSGANVLTF.

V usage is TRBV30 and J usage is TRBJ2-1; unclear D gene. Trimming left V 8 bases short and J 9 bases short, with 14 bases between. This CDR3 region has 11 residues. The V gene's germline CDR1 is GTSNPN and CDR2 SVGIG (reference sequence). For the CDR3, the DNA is TGTGCCGCCCAGCATGTCGGTGAGCAGTTCTTC. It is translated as CAAQHVGEQFF. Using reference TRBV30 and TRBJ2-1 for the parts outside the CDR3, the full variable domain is SQTIHQWPATLVQPVGSPLSLECTVEGTSNPNLYWYRQAAGRGLQLLFYSVGIGQISSEVPQNLSASRPQDRQFILSSKKLLLSDSGFYLCAAQHVGEQFFGPGTRLTVL.

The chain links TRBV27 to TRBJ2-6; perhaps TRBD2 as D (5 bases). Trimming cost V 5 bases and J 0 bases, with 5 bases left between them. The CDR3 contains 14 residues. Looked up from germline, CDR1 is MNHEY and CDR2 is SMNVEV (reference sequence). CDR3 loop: CASSGSSGANVLTF. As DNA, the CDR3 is TGTGCCAGCAGTGGGAGCTCTGGGGCCAACGTCCTGACTTTC.

The CDR3 DNA reads as TGCGCCAGCAGCCTCACCGGGACTACAGCCTACGAGCAGTACTTC. It specifies CASSLTGTTAYEQYF. The V call is TRBV5-1, the J call TRBJ2-7; TRBD2 agrees at 7 bases. CDR3 length equals 15 residues. J gave up 2 bases and V 4 bases, and 9 bases lay outside the gene matches. Germline V gene sequence: CDR1 SGHRS, CDR2 YFSETQ. The variable domain in full, completed from reference TRBV5-1 and TRBJ2-7, reads KAGVTQTPRYLIKTRGQQVTLSCSPISGHRSVSWYQQTPGQGLQFLFEYFSETQRNKGNFPGRFSGRQFSNSRSEMNVSTLELGDSALYLCASSLTGTTAYEQYFGPGTRLTVT.

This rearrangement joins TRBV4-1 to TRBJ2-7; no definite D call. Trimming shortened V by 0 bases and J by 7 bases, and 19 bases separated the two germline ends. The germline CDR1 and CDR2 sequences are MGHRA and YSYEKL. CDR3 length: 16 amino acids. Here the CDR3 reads CASSQEPLGFMREQYF. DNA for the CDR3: TGCGCCAGCAGCCAAGAACCCCTAGGCTTCATGCGGGAGCAGTACTTC.

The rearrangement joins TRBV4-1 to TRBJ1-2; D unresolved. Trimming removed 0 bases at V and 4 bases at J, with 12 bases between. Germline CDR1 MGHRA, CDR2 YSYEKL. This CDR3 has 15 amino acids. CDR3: CASSQDRDQGYGYTF. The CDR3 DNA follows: TGCGCCAGCAGCCAAGATCGTGATCAAGGCTATGGCTACACCTTC.

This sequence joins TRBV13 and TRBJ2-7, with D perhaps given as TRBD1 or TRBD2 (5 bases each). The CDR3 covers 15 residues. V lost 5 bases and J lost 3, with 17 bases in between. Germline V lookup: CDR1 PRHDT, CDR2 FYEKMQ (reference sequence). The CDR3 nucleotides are TGTGCCAGCAGCCAGGGACCTGGTGGGAACTACGAGCAGTACTTC. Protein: CASSQGPGGNYEQYF.

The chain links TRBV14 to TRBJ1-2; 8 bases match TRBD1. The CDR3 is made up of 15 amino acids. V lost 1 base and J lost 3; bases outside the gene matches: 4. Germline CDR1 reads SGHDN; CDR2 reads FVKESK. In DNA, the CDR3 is TGTGCCAGCAGCCAAGTGGGGACAGGCCACTATGGCTACACCTTC. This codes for CASSQVGTGHYGYTF.

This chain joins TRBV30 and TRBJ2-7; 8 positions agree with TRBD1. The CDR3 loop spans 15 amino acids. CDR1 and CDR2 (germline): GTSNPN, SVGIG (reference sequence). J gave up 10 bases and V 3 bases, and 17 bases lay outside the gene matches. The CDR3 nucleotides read TGTGCCTGGAGGGCCGGCAGGACAGGGAGATCTTACCAGTACTTC. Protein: CAWRAGRTGRSYQYF.

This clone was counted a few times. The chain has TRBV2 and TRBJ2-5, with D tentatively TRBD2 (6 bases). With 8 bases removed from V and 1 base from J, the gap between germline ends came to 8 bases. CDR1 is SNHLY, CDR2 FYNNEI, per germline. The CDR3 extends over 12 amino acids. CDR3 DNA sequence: TGTGCCAGCGCGGGACTCCAAGAGACCCAGTACTTC. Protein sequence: CASAGLQETQYF.

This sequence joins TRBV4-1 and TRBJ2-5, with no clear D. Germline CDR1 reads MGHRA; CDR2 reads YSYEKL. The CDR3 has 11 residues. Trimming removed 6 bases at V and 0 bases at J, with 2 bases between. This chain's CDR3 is CASSYQETQYF. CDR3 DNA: TGCGCCAGCAGTTACCAAGAGACCCAGTACTTC.